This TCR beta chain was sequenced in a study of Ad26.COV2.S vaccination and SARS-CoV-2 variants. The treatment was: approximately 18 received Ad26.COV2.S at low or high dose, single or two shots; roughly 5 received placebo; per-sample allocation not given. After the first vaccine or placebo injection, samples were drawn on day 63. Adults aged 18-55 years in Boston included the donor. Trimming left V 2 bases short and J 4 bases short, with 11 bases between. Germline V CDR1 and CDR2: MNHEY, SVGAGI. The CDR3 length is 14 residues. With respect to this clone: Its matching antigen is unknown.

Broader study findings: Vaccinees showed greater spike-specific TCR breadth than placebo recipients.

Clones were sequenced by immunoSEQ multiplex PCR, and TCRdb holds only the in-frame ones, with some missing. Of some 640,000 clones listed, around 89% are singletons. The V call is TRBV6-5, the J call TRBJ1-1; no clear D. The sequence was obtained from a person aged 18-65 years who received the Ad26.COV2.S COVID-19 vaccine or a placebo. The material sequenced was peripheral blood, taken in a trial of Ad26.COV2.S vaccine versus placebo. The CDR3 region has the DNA TGTGCCAGCAGTTACGGGGATACTAGCACTGAAGCTTTCTTT. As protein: CASSYGDTSTEAFF.